This T cell receptor (beta chain) was identified in a study of T-cell memory formation after mild COVID-19. Trimming left V 5 bases short and J 4 bases short, with 14 bases between. Germline-derived CDR1 and CDR2 are SGHAT and FQNNGV. This CDR3 is 15 amino acids long. The 5'RACE method, run with constant-segment primers, produced TCR alpha and TCR beta cDNA libraries (carrying sample barcodes and UMIs). TCRdb recomputed calls from the 5' RACE reads with MiXCR, one row per CDR3 protein. Of approximately 300,000 distinct CDR3 sequences listed, around a sixth are singletons. The clonotype was recovered from a young man who had mild COVID-19 (a few samples of this study predate the infection). Cell type and time point are not known. The sequenced sample was PBMCs or a T cell subset sorted from them (not recorded which). This sequence joins TRBV11-2 and TRBJ2-2; a weak D match, TRBD1 (6 bases). The CDR3 here is CASSLGQMGTGELFF. CDR3 bases: TGTGCCAGCAGCCTCGGACAGATGGGCACCGGGGAGCTGTTTTTT.